This entry lists 23 T cell receptor beta chains sequenced from one sample in a study of T cells in narcolepsy. The protocol was immunoSEQ multiplex PCR, while the TCRdb copy is restricted to in-frame clones and leaves out a portion. Of about 30,000 clones listed, about four fifths are singletons. Source material: memory (CD45RA-) CD4+ T cells from blood. All receptors derive from a human donor in good health.

This chain links TRBV7-2 with TRBJ1-3, with a tentative D call TRBD1 (6 bases). Germline lookup yields CDR1 SGHTA and CDR2 FQGNSA. The CDR3 is 15 amino acids. The ends were cut back, 3 bases at V and 3 bases at J, with 12 bases in the middle. The CDR3 sequence is CASSFRRGGGNTIYF. CDR3 nucleotide sequence: TGTGCCAGCAGCTTCCGGAGGGGGGGTGGAAACACCATATATTTT.

V usage is TRBV5-4 and J usage is TRBJ1-2; D gene uncertain. Germline CDR1 reads SGHNT; CDR2 reads YYREEE (reference sequence). The CDR3 is made up of 15 amino acids. The V gene lost 2 bases and the J gene lost 8 bases, with 19 bases spanning the gap. The CDR3 sequence is CASSLIGVVLGGYTF. In DNA form, the CDR3 reads TGTGCCAGCAGCTTAATAGGTGTTGTCCTTGGGGGCTACACCTTC. The full variable domain, with the rest looked up from reference TRBV5-4 and TRBJ1-2, is ETGVTQSPTHLIKTRGQQVTLRCSSQSGHNTVSWYQQALGQGPQFIFQYYREEENGRGNFPPRFSGLQFPNYSSELNVNALELDDSALYLCASSLIGVVLGGYTFGSGTRLTVV.

This clone has a handful of counts. The chain combines TRBV18 with TRBJ1-1, with TRBD1 as a possible D gene (6 bases). Trimming removed 3 bases at V and 4 bases at J, with 12 bases between. The germline V gene encodes CDR1 KGHSH and CDR2 LQKENI. This CDR3 region has 14 residues. The CDR3 reads CASSPKLQGTEAFF. The CDR3 DNA reads as TGTGCCAGCTCACCCAAACTACAGGGCACTGAAGCTTTCTTT.

The chain links TRBV6-6 to TRBJ1-4; 9 positions agree with TRBD1. The germline V gene encodes CDR1 MNHNY and CDR2 SVGAGI (reference sequence). Losses at the gene ends were 6 bases for V and 14 bases for J; bases not matched to a gene: 19. The CDR3 extends over 16 amino acids. The CDR3 loop is CASRRPGTGFNERLFF. In DNA form, the CDR3 reads TGTGCCAGCAGGCGACCCGGGACAGGGTTTAATGAGCGGCTGTTTTTT.

This sequence joins TRBV6-1 and TRBJ1-5; D gene uncertain. V lost 1 base to trimming and J lost 1 base, with 11 bases between them. Germline CDR1 MNHNS, CDR2 SASEGT. The CDR3 loop spans 16 amino acids. The CDR3, as DNA: TGTGCCAGCAGTGAAGGGGAGGGATCGAGCAATCAGCCCCAGCATTTT. This codes for CASSEGEGSSNQPQHF.

This chain connects TRBV5-1 to TRBJ2-5, with a tentative D call TRBD2 (5 bases). The V gene's germline CDR1 is SGHRS and CDR2 YFSETQ. This CDR3 is 14 amino acids long. V shed 4 bases and J shed 5 bases, with 15 bases lying between them. CDR3: CASSDPGGPETQYF. CDR3 sequence (DNA): TGCGCCAGCAGCGACCCTGGAGGCCCGGAGACCCAGTACTTC.

This clone was observed a handful of times. The chain carries TRBV6-1 and TRBJ1-2; TRBD1 might be the D (5 bases). The CDR3 length is 15 residues. The germline gives CDR1 MNHNS, CDR2 SASEGT. The V end was cut by 5 bases, the J end by 1 base, with 14 bases between. The CDR3 region is CASSLVGADNYGYTF. The DNA of the CDR3 is TGTGCCAGCAGTTTGGTTGGGGCCGATAACTATGGCTACACCTTC.

This rearrangement joins TRBV15 to TRBJ1-4, with 7 bases matching TRBD1. Germline V gives CDR1 LNHNV, CDR2 YYDKDF (reference sequence). The CDR3 totals 17 residues. J was trimmed by 8 bases and V by 0 bases; bases with no gene match: 12. The chain's CDR3 is CATSRDEGARVGEKLFF. CDR3 bases: TGTGCCACCAGCAGAGATGAGGGGGCGAGAGTTGGGGAAAAACTGTTTTTT. The complete variable domain, with remaining parts taken from reference TRBV15 and TRBJ1-4, reads DAMVIQNPRYQVTQFGKPVTLSCSQTLNHNVMYWYQQKSSQAPKLLFHYYDKDFNNEADTPDNFQSRRPNTSFCFLDIRSPGLGDTAMYLCATSRDEGARVGEKLFFGSGTQLSVL.

This chain connects TRBV27 to TRBJ1-5; TRBD1 might be the D (5 bases). Germline CDR1 MNHEY, CDR2 SMNVEV (reference sequence). This CDR3 region has 14 residues. The ends were cut back, 4 bases at V and 5 bases at J, with 12 bases in the middle. The CDR3 reads CASSYQGGDQPQHF. In DNA, the CDR3 is TGTGCCAGCAGTTATCAGGGAGGCGATCAGCCCCAGCATTTT.

This clone was counted a single time. The V gene is TRBV6-5, the J gene TRBJ2-3, with 9 bases fitting TRBD2. The CDR3 is 16 amino acids. V lost 0 bases to trimming and J lost 5 bases; unmatched junction nucleotides: 6. Germline assignment: CDR1 MNHEY and CDR2 SVGAGI. The CDR3 is CASSYSIVAGVDTQYF. The CDR3, as DNA: TGTGCCAGCAGTTACTCTATCGTAGCGGGGGTAGATACGCAGTATTTT.

The rearrangement uses TRBV7-9 and TRBJ1-3; weak D call: TRBD1 (6 bases). Germline V lookup: CDR1 SEHNR, CDR2 FQNEAQ (reference sequence). V was cut by 4 bases and J by 7 bases, with 29 bases left in between. CDR3 size: 19 residues. CDR3 sequence: CASSYIQGAPNVLGNTIYF. CDR3 DNA: TGTGCCAGCAGCTACATACAGGGAGCCCCTAATGTGTTGGGGAACACCATATATTTT.

This clone has just one count. The rearrangement links TRBV28 to TRBJ2-3; possibly TRBD1 for D (6 bases). Germline values: CDR1 MDHEN, CDR2 SYDVKM. The V end was cut by 4 bases, the J end by 2 bases, with 13 bases between. The CDR3 extends over 15 amino acids. Here the CDR3 reads CASSSQGSPTDTQYF. As DNA, the CDR3 is TGTGCCAGCAGTTCCCAGGGGTCTCCCACAGATACGCAGTATTTT.

V is TRBV7-9 and J is TRBJ2-3; D possibly corresponds to TRBD1 (5 bases). The CDR3 sequence is 15 residues long. Looked up from germline, CDR1 is SEHNR and CDR2 is FQNEAQ (reference sequence). With 5 bases removed from V and 3 bases from J, the gap between germline ends came to 15 bases. CDR3 sequence reads: CASSPRAGYTDTQYF. The CDR3, as DNA: TGTGCCAGCAGCCCCCGAGCAGGGTATACAGATACGCAGTATTTT.

The genes are TRBV6-1 and TRBJ1-2; D is uncertain. The CDR3 is 11 residues long. The V end lost 7 bases, the J end lost 5 bases, and 8 bases lay between the germline ends. Germline V CDR1 and CDR2: MNHNS, SASEGT. In nucleotides, the CDR3 is TGTGCCAGCACGCCGGGGTATGGCTACACCTTC. Protein: CASTPGYGYTF.

This clone came up a few times. In DNA form, the CDR3 reads TGTGCCAGTCAGAAGGGGGTAGGTGGGACCTACGAGCAGTACGTC. It encodes CASQKGVGGTYEQYV. The gene calls are TRBV6-1 and TRBJ2-7; perhaps TRBD1 as D (6 bases). The CDR3 has 15 residues. Per the germline V gene, CDR1 is MNHNS and CDR2 is SASEGT. V lost 9 bases and J 2 bases, leaving 20 bases between the germline ends.

This clone was seen a single time. The chain combines TRBV5-8 with TRBJ2-7, with D perhaps TRBD1 (6 bases). The CDR3 runs 12 residues. Germline values: CDR1 SGHTS, CDR2 YDEGEE. V dropped 3 bases and J dropped 5 bases, with 9 bases sitting between them. Here the CDR3 reads CASSSQGNEQYV. CDR3 DNA: TGTGCCAGCAGCTCACAGGGAAACGAGCAGTACGTC.

A single count supports this clone. V is TRBV27 and J is TRBJ2-3; 7 bases align to TRBD2. The CDR3 is 15 residues long. The junction had 4 bases not matched to a gene; V was cut back by 4 bases and J by 0 bases. Germline values: CDR1 MNHEY, CDR2 SMNVEV (reference sequence). CDR3 in amino acids: CASSSPGGSTDTQYF. DNA of the CDR3: TGTGCCAGCAGTTCTCCCGGGGGGAGCACAGATACGCAGTATTTT.

The chain joins TRBV6-1 to TRBJ1-1, with 8 positions matching TRBD1. Trimming at V came to 6 bases and at J to 3 bases, leaving 6 bases not matched to a gene. This CDR3 is 14 amino acids long. Germline lookup yields CDR1 MNHNS and CDR2 SASEGT. For the CDR3, the DNA is TGTGCCAGCAGAAAGACAGGGGCGGACACTGAAGCTTTCTTT. Translation gives CASRKTGADTEAFF.

The genes are TRBV5-1 and TRBJ2-1, with 9 bases matching TRBD1. The V segment lost 1 base and the J segment 7 bases; nucleotides outside the gene matches: 3. The germline CDR1 and CDR2 sequences are SGHRS and YFSETQ. The CDR3 consists of 14 residues. CDR3 in DNA: TGCGCCAGCAGCTTGACAGGGGGCGGGAATGAGCAGTTCTTC. This sequence encodes CASSLTGGGNEQFF.

The rearrangement joins TRBV5-4 to TRBJ2-1, with D perhaps being TRBD1 or TRBD2 (6 bases each). Germline CDR1 SGHNT, CDR2 YYREEE (reference sequence). Trimming shortened V by 10 bases and J by 8 bases, and 16 bases separated the two germline ends. This CDR3 is built from 12 residues. The CDR3 is CAWGALVHEQFF. For the CDR3, the DNA is TGTGCCTGGGGGGCTCTCGTCCATGAGCAGTTCTTC. The full variable domain, rest sourced from reference TRBV5-4 and TRBJ2-1, is ETGVTQSPTHLIKTRGQQVTLRCSSQSGHNTVSWYQQALGQGPQFIFQYYREEENGRGNFPPRFSGLQFPNYSSELNVNALELDDSALYLCAWGALVHEQFFGPGTRLTVL.

The chain carries TRBV27 and TRBJ1-4, with unresolved D. The CDR3 is 14 residues long. Trimming cost V 4 bases and J 4 bases, with 10 bases left between them. The V gene's germline CDR1 is MNHEY and CDR2 SMNVEV (reference sequence). The CDR3 DNA sequence: TGTGCCAGCAGTTCCGGCGGTCTTAATGAAAAACTGTTTTTT. Its translation: CASSSGGLNEKLFF.

This clone was counted between two and nine times. CDR3 in DNA: TGTGCCAGCAGCTCGCGGACAGGGAGGCTTACTGAAGCTTTCTTT. Protein sequence: CASSSRTGRLTEAFF. The genes are TRBV7-9 and TRBJ1-1; TRBD1 agrees at 8 bases. Unmatched junction bases numbered 9, after V lost 4 bases and J lost 5 bases. The germline gives CDR1 SEHNR, CDR2 FQNEAQ (reference sequence). This CDR3 has 15 residues.

The chain links TRBV6-1 to TRBJ1-1; D unclear. The CDR3 consists of 15 residues. Germline V CDR1 and CDR2: MNHNS, SASEGT. V was pared by 6 bases and J by 1 base, with 15 bases between. The CDR3 is CASSMFGVTNTEAFF. The CDR3 DNA is TGTGCCAGCAGCATGTTCGGGGTAACGAACACTGAAGCTTTCTTT.